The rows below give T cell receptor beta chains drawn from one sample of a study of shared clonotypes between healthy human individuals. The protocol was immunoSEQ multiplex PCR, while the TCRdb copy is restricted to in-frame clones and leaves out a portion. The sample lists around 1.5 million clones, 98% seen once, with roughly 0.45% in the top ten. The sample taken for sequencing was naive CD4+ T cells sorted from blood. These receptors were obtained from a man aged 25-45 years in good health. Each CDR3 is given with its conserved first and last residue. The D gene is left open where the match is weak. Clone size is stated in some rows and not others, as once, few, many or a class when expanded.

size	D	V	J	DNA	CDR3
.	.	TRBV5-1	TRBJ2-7	TGCGCCAGCAGCCCCCTCGGAGGGGGCCGCTCCTACGAGCAGTACTTC	CASSPLGGGRSYEQYF
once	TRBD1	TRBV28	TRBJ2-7	TGTGCCAGCAGTTTAACAGGGGTAGGCCCCCGCGAGCAGTACTTC	CASSLTGVGPREQYF
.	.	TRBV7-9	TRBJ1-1	TGTGCCGGAGCCCCGAATAACGGAGGGGCTTTCTTT	CAGAPNNGGAFF
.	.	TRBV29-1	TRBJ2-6	TGCAGCGTTGACTCAGGGGCCAACGTCCTGACTTTC	CSVDSGANVLTF
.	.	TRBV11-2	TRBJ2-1	TGTGCCAGCAGCGAGGGGTCCTACAATGAGCAGTTCTTC	CASSEGSYNEQFF
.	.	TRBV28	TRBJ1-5	TGTGCCAGCAGTCCCCGGGGTACCCAGCATTTT	CASSPRGTQHF
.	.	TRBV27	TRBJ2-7	TGTGCCAGCAGTTCATCCGGGACCCGCTACGAGCAGTACTTC	CASSSSGTRYEQYF
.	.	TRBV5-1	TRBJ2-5	TGCGCCAGCAGCTTGTCCCTAGGGACCCAGTACTTC	CASSLSLGTQYF
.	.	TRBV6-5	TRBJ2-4	TGTGCCACCAAAAGGACGGTACAGGCCAAAAACATTCAGTACTTC	CATKRTVQAKNIQYF
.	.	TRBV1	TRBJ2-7	TGCACCAGCAGCCACCGGGACAGACATGACCCCACCTACGAGCAGTACTTC	CTSSHRDRHDPTYEQYF
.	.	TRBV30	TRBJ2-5	TGTGCCGGGGGACGGATCATCCAAGAGACCCAGTACTTC	CAGGRIIQETQYF
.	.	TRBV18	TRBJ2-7	TGTGCCAGCTCACCACCTTCTACAGGGAAAAGTCAGTACTTC	CASSPPSTGKSQYF
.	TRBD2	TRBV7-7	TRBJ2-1	TGTGCTAGCAGCCCCAGCCTAGCGGGACCTGAGCAGTTCTTC	CASSPSLAGPEQFF
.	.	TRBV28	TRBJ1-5	TGTGCCAGCAGCTCCCCGGTCCTAAAAAGAAATCAGCCCCAGCATTTT	CASSSPVLKRNQPQHF
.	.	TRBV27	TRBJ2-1	TGTGCCAGCAGTTTAACACCCCGGAGTAGCGGAAGATACAATGAGCAGTTCTTC	CASSLTPRSSGRYNEQFF
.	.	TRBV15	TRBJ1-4	TGTGCCACCAGCAGTGGGACCTATCTTGAAAAACTGTTTTTT	CATSSGTYLEKLFF
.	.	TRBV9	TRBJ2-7	TGTGCCAGCAGCGTGGGGATCGGATCCACCGCAGTTGAGGGGCAGTACTTC	CASSVGIGSTAVEGQYF
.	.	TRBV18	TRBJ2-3	TGTGCCAGCTCACTTCCGGTGGATACGCAGTATTTT	CASSLPVDTQYF
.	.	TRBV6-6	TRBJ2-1	TGTGCCAGTCGGGGGAGGGGGAGTTACAATGAGCAGTTCTTC	CASRGRGSYNEQFF
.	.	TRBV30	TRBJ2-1	TGTGCCTGGGGGGGGACTTTGAGCTCCTACAATGAGCAGTTCTTC	CAWGGTLSSYNEQFF
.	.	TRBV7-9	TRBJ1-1	TGTGCCAGCAGCTTATCGTACACTGAAGCTTTCTTT	CASSLSYTEAFF
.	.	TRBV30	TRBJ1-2	TGTGCCTTACGGGGGGGCAACTATGGCTACACCTTC	CALRGGNYGYTF
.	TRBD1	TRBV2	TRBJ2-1	TGTGCCAGTTCTCGGGACAGGGGATACAATGAGCAGTTCTTC	CASSRDRGYNEQFF
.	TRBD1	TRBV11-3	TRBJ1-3	TGTGCCAGCAGCTTAGAAGGGGGCGATGGAAACACCATATATTTT	CASSLEGGDGNTIYF
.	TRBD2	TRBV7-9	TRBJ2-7	TGTGCCAGCACAACTATAGCGGCTAGCGGGAGTGGTGAGCAGTACTTC	CASTTIAASGSGEQYF
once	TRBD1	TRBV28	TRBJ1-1	TGTGCCACTCGACCAGGGGGCGACTTGAGAGGTAGTGTAGCTTTCTTT	CATRPGGDLRGSVAFF
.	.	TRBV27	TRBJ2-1	TGTGCCAGCGGTGGGGTCGAAAATGAGCAGTTCTTC	CASGGVENEQFF
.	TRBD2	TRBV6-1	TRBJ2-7	TGTGCCAGCAGAACTAGCGGTAGCTCCTACGAGCAGTACTTC	CASRTSGSSYEQYF
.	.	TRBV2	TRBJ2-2	TGTGCCAGCAGCCGGGACACCTTAAAGAACACCGGGGAGCTGTTTTTT	CASSRDTLKNTGELFF
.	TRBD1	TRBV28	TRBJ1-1	TGTGCCAGCAGTTTAAGGACAGGGTTCCAGAGCGTTACTGAAGCTTTCTTT	CASSLRTGFQSVTEAFF
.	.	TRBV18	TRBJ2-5	TGTGCCAGCTCACCAGGGTCGTCGGGTACTTTGTACCAAGAGACCCAGTACTTC	CASSPGSSGTLYQETQYF
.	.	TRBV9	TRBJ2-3	TGTGCCAGCAGCGTAGCTGGGGACGTCCGCACAGATACGCAGTATTTT	CASSVAGDVRTDTQYF
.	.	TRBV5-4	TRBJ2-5	TGTGCCAGCAGCTTCCGACAGGCCCAAGAGACCCAGTACTTC	CASSFRQAQETQYF
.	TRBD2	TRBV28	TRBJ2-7	TGTGCCAGCAGTTACGGGGGGGAGGAGTCTCACGAGCAGTACTTC	CASSYGGEESHEQYF
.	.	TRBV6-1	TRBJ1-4	TGTGCCAGCACCGAATGGGAAAAACTGTTTTTT	CASTEWEKLFF
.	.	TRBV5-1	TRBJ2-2	TGCGCCAGCAGCCCGGTAGGGGGGAACGCCGGGGAGCTGTTTTTT	CASSPVGGNAGELFF
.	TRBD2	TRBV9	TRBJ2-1	TGTGCCAGCAGCCCGAGGACTAGCGGGAGGTACAATGAGCAGTTCTTC	CASSPRTSGRYNEQFF
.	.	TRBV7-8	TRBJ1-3	TGTGCCAGCAGCTCCTCCCCCCCTGGAAACACCATATATTTT	CASSSSPPGNTIYF
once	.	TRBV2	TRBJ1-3	TGTGCCAGCAGTGTGGGACACCTGAACTCTGGAAACACCATATATTTT	CASSVGHLNSGNTIYF
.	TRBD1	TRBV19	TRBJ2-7	TGTGCCAGTAGTATCGGGACAGGGACTTACGAGCAGTACTTC	CASSIGTGTYEQYF
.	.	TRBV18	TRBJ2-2	TGTGCCAGCTCACCACGGACGGCTAACACCGGGGAGCTGTTTTTT	CASSPRTANTGELFF
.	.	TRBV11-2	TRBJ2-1	TGTGCCAGCAGCTTAAAGGTCCAACCGGCCTACAATGAGCAGTTCTTC	CASSLKVQPAYNEQFF
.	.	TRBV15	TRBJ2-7	TGTGCCACCAGCAGAGGGGGCAGGGAGATTTACGAGCAGTACTTC	CATSRGGREIYEQYF
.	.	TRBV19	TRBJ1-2	TGTGCCAGTAGTATTAACCGAGACTATGGCTACACCTTC	CASSINRDYGYTF
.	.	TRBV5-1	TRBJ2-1	TGCGCCAGCAGCCCCTTAGAATACAATGAGCAGTTCTTC	CASSPLEYNEQFF
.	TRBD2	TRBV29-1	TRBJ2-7	TGCAGCGTTGGGGGGGGTACTAGCGGGAGCTACGAGCAGTACTTC	CSVGGGTSGSYEQYF
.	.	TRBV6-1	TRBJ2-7	TGTGCCAGCAGTGAAATTTACGCGTCCTTAGCCTACGAGCAGTACTTC	CASSEIYASLAYEQYF
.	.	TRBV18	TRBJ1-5	TGTGCCAGCTCACCATTGGGCGGTCAGCCCCAGCATTTT	CASSPLGGQPQHF
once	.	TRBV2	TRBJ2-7	TGTGCCAGCAGCATTACCTACGAGCAGTACTTC	CASSITYEQYF
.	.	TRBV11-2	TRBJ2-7	TGTGCCAGCAGCTTAGTTTACTACGAGCAGTACTTC	CASSLVYYEQYF
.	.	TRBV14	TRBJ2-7	TGTGCCAGCAGCCAGGGTCACGAGCAGTACTTC	CASSQGHEQYF
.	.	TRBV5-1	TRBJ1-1	TGCGCCAGCAGCTTAGGGGTGATGAACACTGAAGCTTTCTTT	CASSLGVMNTEAFF
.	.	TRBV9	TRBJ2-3	TGTGCCAGCAGCGACGGTACTGACCCGACCGCAAGAAGGGACACGCAGTATTTT	CASSDGTDPTARRDTQYF
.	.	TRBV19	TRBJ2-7	TGTGCCAGTAGTATAGACCCATCCGCCGCCTACGAGCAGTACTTC	CASSIDPSAAYEQYF
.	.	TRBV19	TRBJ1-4	TGTGCCAGTAGTATAAAGGAGCCAGCATTACTGTTTTTT	CASSIKEPALLFF
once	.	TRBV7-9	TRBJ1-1	TGTGCCAGCAGCCCCCGTGCGGGGGGGCCCCATGAAGCTTTCTTT	CASSPRAGGPHEAFF
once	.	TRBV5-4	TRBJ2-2	TGTGCCAGCAGCTTAAGGGAAGGCACCGGGGAGCTGTTTTTT	CASSLREGTGELFF
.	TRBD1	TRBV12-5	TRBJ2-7	TGTGCTAGTGGTTTGGGGACAGGGGGCACCTACGAGCAGTACTTC	CASGLGTGGTYEQYF
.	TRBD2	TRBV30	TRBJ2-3	TGTGCCTGGACCCCCCTGGCGGGAGGAACAGATACGCAGTATTTT	CAWTPLAGGTDTQYF